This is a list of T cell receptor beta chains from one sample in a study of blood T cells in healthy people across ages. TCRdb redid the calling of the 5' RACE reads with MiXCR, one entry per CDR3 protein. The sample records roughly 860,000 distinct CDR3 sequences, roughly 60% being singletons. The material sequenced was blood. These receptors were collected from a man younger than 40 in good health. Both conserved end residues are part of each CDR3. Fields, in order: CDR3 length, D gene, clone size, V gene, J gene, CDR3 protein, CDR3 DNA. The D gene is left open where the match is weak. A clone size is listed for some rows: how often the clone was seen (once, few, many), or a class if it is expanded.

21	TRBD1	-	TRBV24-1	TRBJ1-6	CATSSPGQGVPTSSYNSPLHF	TGTGCCACCAGTTCCCCGGGACAGGGAGTCCCTACGAGCTCCTATAATTCACCCCTCCACTTT
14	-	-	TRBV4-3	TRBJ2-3	CASSQAAQSDTQYF	TGCGCCAGCAGCCAAGCCGCCCAGTCCGATACGCAGTATTTT
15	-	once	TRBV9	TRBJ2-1	CASSVGAVSYNEQFF	TGTGCCAGCAGCGTAGGGGCAGTCTCCTACAATGAGCAGTTCTTC
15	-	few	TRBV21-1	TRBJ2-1	CASSKCDREYNEQFF	TGTGCCAGCAGCAAGTGTGACAGGGAATACAATGAGCAGTTCTTC
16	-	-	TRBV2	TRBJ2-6	CASSERVSSGANVLTF	TGTGCCAGCAGTGAACGGGTCAGCTCTGGGGCCAACGTCCTGACTTTC
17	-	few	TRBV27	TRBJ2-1	CASSQRLVLSSYNEQFF	TGTGCCAGCAGCCAGAGACTCGTCCTAAGCTCCTACAATGAGCAGTTCTTC
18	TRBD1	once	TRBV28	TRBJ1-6	CASRHQLDRERINSPLHF	TGTGCCAGCAGACACCAACTTGACAGGGAGAGGATTAATTCACCCCTCCACTTT
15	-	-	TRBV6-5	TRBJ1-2	CASRDTYGRRRGYTF	TGTGCCAGCAGGGATACGTACGGAAGGCGTCGGGGCTACACCTTC
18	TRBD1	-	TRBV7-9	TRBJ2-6	CASSTDRGRLAGANVLTF	TGTGCCAGCAGCACCGACAGGGGGCGATTAGCTGGGGCCAACGTCCTGACTTTC
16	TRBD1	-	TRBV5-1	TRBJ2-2	CASSLTQTGFTGELFF	TGCGCCAGCAGCTTGACCCAGACAGGGTTTACCGGGGAGCTGTTTTTT
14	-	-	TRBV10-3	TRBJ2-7	CAISESHKFYEQYF	TGTGCCATCAGTGAGAGTCACAAATTCTACGAGCAGTACTTC
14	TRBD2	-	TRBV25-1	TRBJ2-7	CASSGSGGAYEQYF	TGTGCCAGCAGTGGCAGCGGGGGGGCTTACGAGCAGTACTTC
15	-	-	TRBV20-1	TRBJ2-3	CSASVGAIVADTQYF	TGCAGTGCTAGTGTTGGGGCTATAGTTGCAGATACGCAGTATTTT
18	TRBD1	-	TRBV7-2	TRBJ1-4	CASRPRTGGLATNEKLFF	TGTGCCAGCCGCCCTCGGACAGGGGGCCTTGCAACTAATGAAAAACTGTTTTTT
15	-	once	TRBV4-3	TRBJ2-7	CASSRHLGEGYEQYF	TGCGCCAGCAGCCGACACTTGGGGGAAGGCTACGAGCAGTACTTC
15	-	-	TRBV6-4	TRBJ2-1	CASSDKTGRYNEQFF	TGTGCCAGCAGTGACAAGACAGGCAGATACAATGAGCAGTTCTTC
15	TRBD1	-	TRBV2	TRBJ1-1	CASRETGFVDTEAFF	TGTGCCAGCAGGGAGACAGGGTTCGTGGACACTGAAGCTTTCTTT
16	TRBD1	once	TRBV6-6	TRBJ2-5	CASSYGEDRFQETQYF	TGTGCCAGCAGTTACGGAGAGGACAGGTTCCAAGAGACCCAGTACTTC
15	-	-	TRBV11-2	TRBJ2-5	CASSSGQYPAGEQYF	TGTGCCAGCAGTTCGGGACAGTATCCCGCGGGAGAGCAGTACTTC
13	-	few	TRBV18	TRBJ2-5	CASSPREEETQYF	TGTGCCAGCTCACCCAGGGAAGAAGAGACCCAGTACTTC
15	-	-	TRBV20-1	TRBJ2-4	CSAYPQGPRGNIQYF	TGCAGTGCTTACCCACAGGGACCCCGTGGAAACATTCAGTACTTC
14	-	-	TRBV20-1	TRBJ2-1	CSARDSSSYNEQFF	TGCAGTGCTAGAGATTCTAGCTCCTACAATGAGCAGTTCTTC
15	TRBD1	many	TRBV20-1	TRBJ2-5	CSASIGGLWGETQYF	TGCAGCGCCTCTATAGGGGGCCTGTGGGGAGAGACCCAGTACTTC
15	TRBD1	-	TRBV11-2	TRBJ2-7	CASTTGAGATYEQYF	TGTGCCAGCACCACAGGGGCAGGGGCAACCTACGAGCAGTACTTC
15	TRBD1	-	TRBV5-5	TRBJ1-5	CASSAAGTVNQPQHF	TGTGCCAGCAGCGCCGCCGGGACAGTAAATCAGCCCCAGCATTTT
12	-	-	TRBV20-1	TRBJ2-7	CSASGRTYEQYF	TGCAGTGCTAGTGGACGGACCTACGAGCAGTACTTC
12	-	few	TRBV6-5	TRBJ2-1	CASSLHHNEQFF	TGTGCCAGCAGTTTACACCACAATGAGCAGTTCTTC
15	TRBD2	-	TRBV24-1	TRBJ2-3	CATRTSGTGTDTQYF	TGTGCCACCAGGACTAGCGGGACTGGCACAGATACGCAGTATTTT
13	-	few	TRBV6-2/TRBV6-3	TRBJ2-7	CASSSQQVYEQYF	TGTGCCAGCAGTTCGCAGCAGGTATACGAGCAGTACTTC
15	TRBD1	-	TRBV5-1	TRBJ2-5	CASSRTTGLTETQYF	TGCGCCAGCAGCCGAACGACAGGGCTTACAGAGACCCAGTACTTC
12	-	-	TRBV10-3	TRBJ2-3	CAISEINQPQYF	TGTGCCATCAGTGAGATTAATCAGCCCCAGTATTTT
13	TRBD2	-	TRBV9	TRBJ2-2	CASSVEGREELFF	TGTGCCAGCAGCGTAGAAGGGAGGGAGGAGCTGTTTTTT
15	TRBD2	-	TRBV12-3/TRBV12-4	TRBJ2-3	CASTLTSGRTDTQYF	TGTGCCAGCACTCTGACTAGCGGGCGCACAGATACGCAGTATTTT
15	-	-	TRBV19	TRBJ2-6	CASSTRGDGANVLTF	TGTGCCAGTAGTACCCGAGGAGACGGGGCCAACGTCCTGACTTTC
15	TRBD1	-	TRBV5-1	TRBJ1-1	CASTPSGGSWTEAFF	TGCGCCAGCACCCCGTCAGGGGGCAGTTGGACTGAAGCTTTCTTT
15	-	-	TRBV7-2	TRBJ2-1	CASSLDRITGNEQFF	TGTGCCAGCAGCTTAGATCGCATAACAGGGAATGAGCAGTTCTTC
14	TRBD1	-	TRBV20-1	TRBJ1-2	CSPRADRGNYGYTF	TGCAGTCCTCGAGCAGACAGGGGGAACTATGGCTACACCTTC
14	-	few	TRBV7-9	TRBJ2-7	CASSLGGRGYEQYF	TGTGCCAGCAGCTTAGGGGGGCGCGGATACGAGCAGTACTTC
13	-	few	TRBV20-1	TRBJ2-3	CSARDGGRDTQYF	TGCAGTGCTAGAGATGGAGGGAGGGATACGCAGTATTTT
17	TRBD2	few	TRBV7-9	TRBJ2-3	CASRHWASGASTDTQYF	TGTGCCAGCAGACATTGGGCTAGCGGTGCTTCCACAGATACGCAGTATTTT